The rows below give T cell receptor beta chains drawn from one sample of a study of shared clonotypes between healthy human individuals. Only in-frame clones appear in the TCRdb table, and some are missing; sequencing was by immunoSEQ multiplex PCR. The repertoire consists of some 490,000 clones, with around 73% occurring once and the leading ten covering around 12%. Input material: PBMCs. The receptors here all came from a woman aged 40 to 50 in good health. Some clones in this sample may be carry-over from other donors' samples. The CDR3 runs from the conserved cysteine through the conserved F or W. D genes are given only for firm matches. Part of the rows lack a size; the others show once, few, many or a class for expanded clones.

DNA,CDR3,D,size,J,V
TGTGCCAGCAGTGACGAGGGGACGTGGCCCAAAAACATTCAGTACTTC,CASSDEGTWPKNIQYF,-,-,TRBJ2-4,TRBV2
TGCGCCACCTCACCCCTTTCCCAGGGCTATGGCTACACCTTC,CATSPLSQGYGYTF,-,-,TRBJ1-2,TRBV5-1
TGTGCCAGCAGCCATACGGGGGGTCTCTCTGGAAACACCATATATTTT,CASSHTGGLSGNTIYF,-,-,TRBJ1-3,TRBV27
TGTGCCAGCAGCTCCGGACTAGCGTCGGAGACCCAGTACTTC,CASSSGLASETQYF,TRBD2,-,TRBJ2-5,TRBV11-2
TGTGCCACCAGCAGAGATGTTAGCGGGAGTCCTCGGTATTTT,CATSRDVSGSPRYF,TRBD2,-,TRBJ2-3,TRBV15
TGTGCCAGCAGCCAGAGAGACAGGGGGCTAAGTGAGCAGTTCTTC,CASSQRDRGLSEQFF,TRBD1,-,TRBJ2-1,TRBV14
TGTGCCAGCAGCCAAGGGACAGAAGGGCCCCAGTACTTC,CASSQGTEGPQYF,-,-,TRBJ2-5,TRBV4-2
TGTGCCAGCAGTGACGGAGCGCGGTCATCCTACAATGAGCAGTTCTTC,CASSDGARSSYNEQFF,-,few,TRBJ2-1,TRBV6-4
TGTGCCAGCAGTTCCCGGGACAGGGAGGACGAGCAGTACTTC,CASSSRDREDEQYF,TRBD1,-,TRBJ2-7,TRBV2
TGTGCCAGCTCACCGCCTAGCGTACCCACCTACGAGCAGTACTTC,CASSPPSVPTYEQYF,-,few,TRBJ2-7,TRBV18
TGTGCCAGCAGTACCGACAGATATGAAGCTTTCTTT,CASSTDRYEAFF,-,-,TRBJ1-1,TRBV28
TGCAGTGCTGGCACTGATCAGCCCCAGCATTTT,CSAGTDQPQHF,-,-,TRBJ1-5,TRBV20-1